This TCR beta chain stems from a study of PD-L1 blockade in urothelial cancer. Across the whole study: Before enrollment, 0 to 3 chemotherapy regimens had been given to patients. At 3 weeks (second dose) and 6 weeks after starting treatment, blood was analyzed.

Only in-frame clones appear in the TCRdb table, and some are missing; sequencing was by immunoSEQ multiplex PCR. The data show about 50,000 clones, roughly 80% seen once. Time point denoted: peripheral blood 6 weeks after treatment start. The CDR3 runs to 15 residues. V lost 5 bases and J 1 base, leaving 14 bases between the germline ends. Germline assignment: CDR1 MNHEY and CDR2 SVGAGI. The sequencing here drew on PBMCs, taken around atezolizumab (anti-PD-L1) treatment. The chain carries TRBV6-5 and TRBJ1-1; a weak D match, TRBD1 (5 bases). The sequence came from a man in his 70s with urothelial cancer. The CDR3 region has the DNA TGTGCCAGCAGTCGACAGAGTCAAGGGAACACTGAAGCTTTCTTT. It specifies CASSRQSQGNTEAFF.